This T cell receptor beta chain stems from a study of molecular identifiers for immune sequencing clone quantification. Study-wide results and caveats: Whereas clones above 20 RNA copies held under 1% of naive-cell molecules, they held over 97% of effector molecules.

Note on this clonotype: The antigen is undetermined. Being one base from a much bigger clone, this may be a read error.

One entry per CDR3 protein results from TCRdb running MiXCR on the PCR reads. This sample carries 40,000 to 65,000 distinct CDR3 sequences, more than 35% of them seen once, and the ten largest clones take 3.5% to 4%. The CDR3 covers 17 residues. This rearrangement joins TRBV12-3 or TRBV12-4 to TRBJ1-4, with a tentative D call TRBD1 (5 bases). The TCR sequence derives from a human donor in good health. Some libraries in this study had Jurkat cell RNA spiked in. The material sequenced was naive CD8+ T cells from blood, with Jurkat cell RNA spiked in. Subset denoted: FACS-sorted CD8+CD4-CCR7+CD45RA+ naive T cells. The CDR3: CASSLMGPQRRGENLFF. The CDR3 coding sequence is TGTGCCAGCAGTTTAATGGGACCACAGAGACGGGGTGAAAATCTGTTTTTT.